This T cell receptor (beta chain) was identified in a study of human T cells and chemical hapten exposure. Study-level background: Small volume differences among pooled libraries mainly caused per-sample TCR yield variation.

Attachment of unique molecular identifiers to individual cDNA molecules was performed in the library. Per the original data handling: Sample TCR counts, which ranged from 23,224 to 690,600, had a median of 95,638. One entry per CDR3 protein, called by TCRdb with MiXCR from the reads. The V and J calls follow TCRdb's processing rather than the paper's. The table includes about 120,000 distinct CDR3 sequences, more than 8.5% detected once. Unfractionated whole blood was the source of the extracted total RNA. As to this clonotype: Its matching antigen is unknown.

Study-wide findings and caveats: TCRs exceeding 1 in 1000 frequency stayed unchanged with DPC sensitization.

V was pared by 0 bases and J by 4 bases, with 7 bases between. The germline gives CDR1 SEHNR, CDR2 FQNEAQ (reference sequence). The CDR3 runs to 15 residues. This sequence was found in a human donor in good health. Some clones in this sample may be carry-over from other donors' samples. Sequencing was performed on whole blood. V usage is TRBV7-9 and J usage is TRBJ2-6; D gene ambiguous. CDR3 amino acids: CASSLAVLGANVLTF. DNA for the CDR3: TGTGCCAGCAGCTTAGCCGTACTAGGGGCCAACGTCCTGACTTTC.